There are many counts of the clone carrying this T cell receptor (beta chain). The data belong to a study of human T cells and chemical hapten exposure. Study background: Patch tests applied 0.01% DPC to the upper back, read at 6 days.

The CDR3 totals 15 residues. Germline values: CDR1 SGHRS, CDR2 YFSETQ. V gave up 0 bases and J gave up 1 base, with 10 bases separating them. Time point in this sample: patch test 3, about 24 weeks after DPC sensitization. Treatment here: therapeutic diphenylcyclopropenone sensitization with weekly scalp DPC. People who gave samples had alopecia, were 18 to 70 years old, and were suitable for DPC. TCRdb called the RACE reads again in MiXCR, with one record for every CDR3 protein. The profile shows 82,000 or so distinct CDR3 sequences, around 13% of them singletons. The input for sequencing was whole blood, taken in connection with sensitization to the hapten diphenylcyclopropenone (DPC). The clonotype comes from a woman between 45 and 65 years old with alopecia areata. Some clones in this sample may be carry-over from other donors' samples. This rearrangement joins TRBV5-1 to TRBJ1-2; D remains unclear. The CDR3 region is CASSLDGDLNYGYTF. CDR3 DNA sequence: TGCGCCAGCAGCTTGGACGGAGATCTTAACTATGGCTACACCTTC.